The clone carrying this T cell receptor (beta chain) was picked up many times. RNA transcripts provided the template for amplifying TCR beta CDR3 regions. The first-round RT-PCR employed HTBI primers together with the Qiagen OneStep RT-PCR kit. A multiplex PCR was then performed as the second round. TCRdb re-analysed the multiplex PCR reads in MiXCR, keeping a single row per CDR3 protein. The table includes about 400,000 distinct CDR3 sequences, around 19% detected once. The source of the sample is a study of Graves' ophthalmopathy and Graves' hyperthyroidism. Germline assignment: CDR1 SGHAT and CDR2 FQNNGV. CDR3 size: 15 residues. V dropped 1 base and J dropped 6 bases, with 15 bases sitting between them. Active ophthalmopathy (CAS at least 3, NOSPECS at least 4), lasting under 3 months.

The sequencing sample was made of peripheral blood. The rearrangement joins TRBV11-2 to TRBJ1-2; D gene uncertain. The sequence was collected from a woman aged 18-29 years with Graves' ophthalmopathy. CDR3 region: CASSLGAGVANGYTF. DNA of the CDR3: TGTGCCAGCAGCTTAGGAGCCGGGGTTGCGAATGGCTACACCTTC.